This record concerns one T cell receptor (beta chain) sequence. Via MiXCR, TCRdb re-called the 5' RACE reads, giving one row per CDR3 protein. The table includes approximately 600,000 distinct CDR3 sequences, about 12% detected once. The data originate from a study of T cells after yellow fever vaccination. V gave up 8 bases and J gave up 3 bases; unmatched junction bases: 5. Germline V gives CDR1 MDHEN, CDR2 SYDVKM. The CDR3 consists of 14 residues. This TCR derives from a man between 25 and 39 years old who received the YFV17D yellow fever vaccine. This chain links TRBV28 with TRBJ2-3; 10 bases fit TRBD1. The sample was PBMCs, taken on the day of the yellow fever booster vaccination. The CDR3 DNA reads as TGTGCCAGCTGGGACAGGGGTATTACAGATACGCAGTATTTT. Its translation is CASWDRGITDTQYF.